The T cell receptor beta chain described here comes from a study of regulatory T cells in long-lasting Graves disease (dated by TCRdb to the early 2020s). Context from the whole study: Antithyroid drugs had been taken for less than 3 months by newly diagnosed Graves' disease patients. Peripheral blood TCR sequencing and RNA sequencing compared persistent Graves' disease patients with newly diagnosed Graves' disease patients. A total of approximately 35 samples were covered by TCR sequencing, comprising around 13 persistent and around 20 newly diagnosed Graves' disease patients. The study was registered as a clinical trial and conducted in China.

The time point label of this sample denotes: newly diagnosed GD, antithyroid drugs for less than 3 months. RNA was extracted from PBMCs in TRIzol for both TCR sequencing and RNA sequencing. Graves' disease was diagnosed according to American Thyroid Association guidelines. Recruitment of patients was carried out at an endocrinology department in Xi'an, China. From each patient, around 9 milliliters of peripheral blood was collected into an EDTA anticoagulant tube. Ficoll Paque Plus density gradient separation was used to isolate PBMCs, and no further T cell sorting was done. An Agilent 2100 Bioanalyzer and agarose gel were used to check RNA quality, and a NanoDrop 2000 was used to measure RNA concentration. Libraries were prepared through multiplex PCR. TCRdb names Illumina HiSeq 4000 as the instrument used. CDR3 regions were amplified by Arm-PCR with iRepertoire HTBI primers to construct TCR beta libraries. Before sequencing, the PCR products went through gel purification. For the original study's pipeline: A total of around 66 TRBV and some 15 TRBJ segments were identified across samples and were used for gene usage analysis of CDR3 amino acid clonotypes. Filtered high-quality paired reads were merged into contigs using COPE and FqMerger. Contigs were aligned with BLAST to IMGT TRBV, TRBD and TRBJ reference genes, and CDR3 was defined per IMGT. Highly expanded clones were defined as clonotypes with a frequency above 0.1%. Shannon entropy was used to measure repertoire diversity, and the Gini coefficient was used to measure V-J evenness. Clonotypes shared by more than one individual were considered public. The public reads were reprocessed in TCRdb via fastp at Q25 and MiXCR, keeping in-frame beta chains. Rows matching on CDR3 protein sequence are summarized as one entry with the most common DNA and genes. What appears here as the V and J calls and clone size reflects TCRdb's work, not the paper's. This sample is represented by about 540,000 distinct CDR3 sequences; about 13% of them were singletons. The ten largest clonotypes hold more than 8.5% of the sample.

Broader findings and caveats from the paper: The study examined only peripheral blood because the primary lesion, thyroid tissue, could not be accessed. Lower TCR Shannon entropy and fewer highly expanded clones were observed in persistent Graves' disease patients than in newly diagnosed patients, which suggested clonal expansion. Sequencing and analysis were restricted to the TCR beta chain. A larger number of public clonotypes was shared among persistent patients (about 2,700) than among newly diagnosed patients (approximately 1,000). As a limitation, the authors acknowledged that the small sample size may reduce accuracy.

A word on this clonotype: Its antigen is not yet known. Per-nucleotide qualities are absent, and no much larger clonotype sits a single base away.

This same sample was also taken into another study, of T cells in Graves' hyperthyroidism and ophthalmopathy. Taken from the second paper: Stable Graves' hyperthyroidism was defined as no progression to ophthalmopathy during 18 months of follow-up. Hyperthyroidism patients were newly diagnosed, with disease duration under 2 months, and aged 18 to 65 years. Patients with uncontrolled infections, other autoimmune diseases, pregnancy or lactation were excluded. Diagnoses relied on clinical symptoms, serum thyroxine and TRAb, thyroid ultrasound and orbital computed tomography. The TCR CDR3 was subjected to a first round of RT-PCR using the HTBI primer set and the Qiagen OneStep RT-PCR kit. Most expanded thyroid clonotypes (frequency above 0.001) were also detected in blood, suggesting blood repertoires may reflect thyroid immune responses. In cross-validation, a model built on a 13 V-J signature told ophthalmopathy apart from stable hyperthyroidism with roughly 87% sensitivity and 81% to 82% specificity, and in testing the same model reached 80%/75%. In validation, the model predicted progression to ophthalmopathy with over 60% sensitivity and roughly 75% specificity, a median of about 6 months before onset. To identify TCR V-J signatures that set the groups apart, the researchers used a discovery cohort of 100 patients, made up of some 41 with Graves' ophthalmopathy and 57 with stable Graves' hyperthyroidism. An independent validation cohort of fewer than 20 hyperthyroidism patients and some 15 patients who later progressed to ophthalmopathy tested prospective prediction of ophthalmopathy. The 100 discovery patients were divided at random into training and test sets in a 7:3 ratio. In about 6 Graves' hyperthyroidism patients, the study also compared T-cell repertoires from thyroid tissue with T-cell repertoires from blood. Following sampling, methimazole starting at 30 mg daily was given to hyperthyroidism patients, and high-dose intravenous methylprednisolone was given to ophthalmopathy patients. Libraries were constructed in a second round of multiplex PCR, after which size selection and purification were performed. The libraries were sequenced on an Illumina HiSeq2000 using paired-end 100 bp reads. SOAPnuke was used to process the raw data, throwing out any read that contained adapters or uncalled bases, had a mean Phred below 15, or lacked an exact constant-primer or identifier match. COPE v1.2.5 was used to merge high-quality paired reads, and clonotypes were defined as unique nucleotide sequences. Clonotypes were aligned to IMGT TRBV, TRBD and TRBJ reference segments using MiTCR v1.1. The analysis was restricted to V-J combinations with a frequency above 0.0001, which together covered around 99% of the repertoires. A TCS score was defined as the ratio between F50 (clonal expansion) and ExV (chaos), using BLOSUM62-based TCRdist between CDR3 peptides within each V-J. Welch's t-statistics and random forest reduced around 550 V-J features to 13, which were used in a naive Bayes classifier (R e1071). No statistical method was used to fix the sample size in advance, and group allocation was not hidden from the investigators. The paper describes TCR Vbeta CDR3 sequencing of about 140 peripheral blood samples, made up of 43 ophthalmopathy patients, around 78 hyperthyroidism patients and about 17 progressor patients.

Sequencing used peripheral blood mononuclear cells (PBMCs), obtained at new diagnosis, from a patient treated with antithyroid drugs. This clonotype was sampled from a young man with Graves disease. Donor details come from another sample of the same person, matched by shared clones.

The sequenced DNA: TGCGCCAGCAGTGGGGCCCATGGACCAGATACGCAGTATTTT. Translated, it reads CASSGAHGPDTQYF. The receptor chain draws on TRBV10-1 and TRBJ2-3; the D gene is unclear. Per the germline V gene (reference sequence), WNHNN is the CDR1 and SYGVQD is the CDR2. V is shortened by 4 bases, J by 4 bases, and the region joining them spans 12 bases. Counted from cysteine to phenylalanine, this CDR3 has 14 amino acids. Just the 42-base CDR3 DNA is kept, in frame starting at base 1.